One sample yielded the 27 T cell receptor beta chains listed below, sequenced in a study of blood T cell repertoires in COVID-19. Sequencing used immunoSEQ multiplex PCR; TCRdb keeps in-frame clones, though not all of them. Among 400,000 to 550,000 clones, roughly nine tenths were seen once, and the ten largest hold under 2.5%. Sequenced material: PBMCs or T cells enriched from blood (not recorded which). The source is a woman aged 18 to 35 with acute COVID-19.

The CDR3 protein is CASSVAGGASTDTQYF. In DNA, the CDR3 is TGTGCCAGCAGCGTAGCTGGCGGGGCTAGCACAGATACGCAGTATTTT. This sequence joins TRBV9 and TRBJ2-3; D is possibly TRBD2 (6 bases). The CDR3 loop spans 16 amino acids. V lost 0 bases and J 0 bases, leaving 11 bases between the germline ends. Germline assignment: CDR1 SGDLS and CDR2 YYNGEE.

This clone has a single count. The chain carries TRBV7-2 and TRBJ1-4; D uncertain. V lost 0 bases and J lost 8, with 16 bases in between. Germline CDR1 reads SGHTA; CDR2 reads FQGNSA. This CDR3 comprises 16 residues. The CDR3 bases are TGTGCCAGCAGCTTAGCGTTCGGCAGGCTAAACGAAAAACTGTTTTTT. Encoded protein: CASSLAFGRLNEKLFF.

In regard to this clone: The same CDR3 is also encoded by other DNA sequences in this sample. The V and J genes are TRBV5-1 and TRBJ2-5; 8 nucleotides line up with TRBD1. After removal of 4 bases from V and 1 base from J, the junction contained 3 bases not matched to a gene. This CDR3 comprises 14 residues. CDR1 SGHRS and CDR2 YFSETQ come from the germline V gene. The CDR3 nucleotides read TGCGCCAGCAGCCCGGGACAGGCCCAAGAGACCCAGTACTTC. Residues: CASSPGQAQETQYF.

This sequence joins TRBV7-9 and TRBJ2-3; the match to TRBD2 covers 10 bases. The CDR3 sequence is 17 residues long. Germline CDR1 and CDR2: SEHNR and FQNEAQ (reference sequence). The junction had 12 bases not matched to a gene; V was cut back by 5 bases and J by 4 bases. The CDR3 loop reads CASSAIGLAGVSDTQYF. The CDR3 region has the DNA TGTGCCAGCAGCGCGATCGGGCTAGCGGGAGTTTCAGATACGCAGTATTTT.

About this clone itself: The sample holds other DNA sequences that translate to the same CDR3. This chain joins TRBV9 and TRBJ1-3, with D possibly TRBD1 on 6 matching bases. The CDR3 has 15 amino acids. Trimming removed 0 bases at V and 0 bases at J, with 7 bases between. Germline CDR1 is SGDLS and CDR2 is YYNGEE. The CDR3 protein is CASSVEGGSGNTIYF. In DNA, the CDR3 is TGTGCCAGCAGCGTAGAAGGGGGCTCTGGAAACACCATATATTTT.

The chain carries TRBV6-5 and TRBJ2-6; tentative D call: TRBD2 (5 bases). V lost 6 bases and J 4 bases, leaving 10 bases between the germline ends. This CDR3 contains 14 residues. The germline V gene has CDR1 MNHEY and CDR2 SVGAGI. CDR3 loop: CASSRTAGANVLTF. In DNA form, the CDR3 reads TGTGCCAGCAGCCGGACTGCAGGGGCCAACGTCCTGACTTTC.

The chain links TRBV2 to TRBJ1-2, with D possibly being TRBD1 (6 bases). Deletions cut 5 bases from V and 4 bases from J, with 17 bases between. The CDR3 is 15 residues long. Germline CDR1 SNHLY, CDR2 FYNNEI. The CDR3 here is CASSPPRTAGYGYTF. CDR3 nucleotide sequence: TGTGCCAGCAGTCCCCCGCGGACAGCAGGCTATGGCTACACCTTC.

This chain uses TRBV7-2 with TRBJ1-2; the match to TRBD1 covers 12 bases. The CDR3 covers 15 residues. V trimming: 1 base; J trimming: 8 bases; junction bases outside the gene matches: 5. CDR1 SGHTA and CDR2 FQGNSA come from the germline V gene. CDR3 sequence (DNA): TGTGCCAGCAGCTTAGGTGGGACAGGGGGCGCGGGCTACACCTTC. Its translation: CASSLGGTGGAGYTF.

This clone was counted only a few times. V gene TRBV7-9 combines with J gene TRBJ1-6; 7 nucleotides agree with TRBD1. Germline CDR1 and CDR2: SEHNR and FQNEAQ (reference sequence). The CDR3 runs to 16 residues. J gave up 7 bases and V 3 bases, and 9 bases lay outside the gene matches. The CDR3 DNA reads TGTGCCAGCAGCTTTAGAGGGGGCGCGGGAAATTCACCCCTCCACTTT. Residues: CASSFRGGAGNSPLHF.

V is TRBV9 and J is TRBJ1-6; the match to TRBD1 covers 8 bases. CDR1 is SGDLS, CDR2 YYNGEE, per germline. Unmatched junction bases numbered 6, after V lost 4 bases and J lost 0 bases. This CDR3 has 17 amino acids. For the CDR3, the DNA is TGTGCCAGCAGCCAGGGGACAGGAAGCTCCTATAATTCACCCCTCCACTTT. Protein product: CASSQGTGSSYNSPLHF. The full variable domain, its missing parts supplied by reference TRBV9 and TRBJ1-6, is DSGVTQTPKHLITATGQRVTLRCSPRSGDLSVYWYQQSLDQGLQFLIQYYNGEERAKGNILERFSAQQFPDLHSELNLSSLELGDSALYFCASSQGTGSSYNSPLHFGNGTRLTVT.

This clone was observed a single time. The V and J genes are TRBV11-2 and TRBJ2-7; 10 bases are shared with TRBD1. Germline V gene lookup returns CDR1 SGHAT and CDR2 FQNNGV. V lost 4 bases and J lost 4; bases outside the gene matches: 13. This CDR3 region has 17 residues. CDR3 sequence: CASSWMRRGQGRYEQYF. The CDR3 DNA reads as TGTGCCAGCAGCTGGATGCGGAGGGGACAGGGGCGATACGAGCAGTACTTC. Combining the CDR3 with reference TRBV11-2 and TRBJ2-7 gives the whole variable domain EAGVAQSPRYKIIEKRQSVAFWCNPISGHATLYWYQQILGQGPKLLIQFQNNGVVDDSQLPKDRFSAERLKGVDSTLKIQPAKLEDSAVYLCASSWMRRGQGRYEQYFGPGTRLTVT.

On this clone itself: One junction end disagrees with the germline gene, perhaps due to a read error. This chain uses TRBV19 with TRBJ2-2; 7 bases are shared with TRBD1. The CDR3 is made up of 17 amino acids. Germline CDR1 reads LNHDA; CDR2 reads SQIVND (reference sequence). The CDR3 loop reads CASRPGTVNANTGELFF. In nucleotides, the CDR3 is TGTGCTAGTAGGCCCGGGACAGTAAACGCGAACACCGGGGAGCTGTTTTTT.

The rearrangement uses TRBV3-1 (or the pseudogene TRBV3-2) and TRBJ2-3; TRBD2 agrees at 8 bases. The V gene's germline CDR1 is LGHDT and CDR2 YNNKEL (reference sequence). The CDR3 loop spans 16 amino acids. V lost 6 bases and J lost 0; bases outside the gene matches: 8. The DNA for the CDR3 is TGTGCCAGCAGACCAGGACTAGCCCCTAGCACAGATACGCAGTATTTT. It specifies CASRPGLAPSTDTQYF.

Concerning this clone: The same CDR3 arises from other DNA sequences in this sample as well. This chain links TRBV5-1 with TRBJ2-2; TRBD1 matches 8 bases. V lost 0 bases to trimming and J lost 5 bases; unmatched junction nucleotides: 3. CDR1 is SGHRS and CDR2 is YFSETQ in the germline V gene. The CDR3 covers 15 residues. The CDR3: CASSLGQGATGELFF. CDR3 sequence (DNA): TGCGCCAGCAGCTTGGGGCAGGGGGCGACCGGGGAGCTGTTTTTT.

The chain carries TRBV2 and TRBJ1-5; unclear D gene. CDR1 is SNHLY, CDR2 FYNNEI, per germline. V lost 4 bases and J lost 0, with 13 bases in between. The CDR3 contains 16 residues. This CDR3 reads CASSAHGGYSNQPQHF. CDR3 bases: TGTGCCAGCAGTGCCCACGGAGGTTATAGCAATCAGCCCCAGCATTTT.

The V gene is TRBV7-6, the J gene TRBJ2-5; D remains unclear. Trimming removed 2 bases from V and 5 bases from J, with 18 bases in between. In germline, CDR1 is SGHVS, CDR2 FNYEAQ. CDR3 size: 16 residues. The DNA for the CDR3 is TGTGCCAGCAGCTTATCTACCTTTCGCGAGGAGGAGACCCAGTACTTC. This translates into CASSLSTFREEETQYF.

The sample holds one count of this clone. The J gene is TRBJ1-1, the V gene TRBV7-3, with 8 bases matching TRBD1. The CDR3 totals 15 residues. V trimming: 4 bases; J trimming: 3 bases; junction bases outside the gene matches: 7. Germline V lookup: CDR1 SGHTA, CDR2 FQGTGA. The CDR3 is CASSSQGAGDTEAFF. The CDR3 nucleotides are TGTGCCAGCAGCTCTCAGGGGGCCGGAGACACTGAAGCTTTCTTT.

The chain joins TRBV27 to TRBJ2-7, with 8 bases fitting TRBD2. This CDR3 comprises 16 residues. The V gene end was trimmed by 5 bases and the J gene end by 0 bases; junction bases not matched to a gene: 9. Germline-derived CDR1 and CDR2 are MNHEY and SMNVEV (reference sequence). DNA for the CDR3: TGTGCCAGCAGTACACGATTAGCGGGACCCTCCTACGAGCAGTACTTC. Protein: CASSTRLAGPSYEQYF.

This clone was recorded only once. The chain couples TRBV5-1 to TRBJ2-1, with TRBD2 matching over 10 bases. The CDR3 sequence is 15 residues long. The J segment lost 8 bases and the V segment lost 4 bases, leaving 9 bases of the junction unmatched. From germline, CDR1 is SGHRS and CDR2 YFSETQ. This CDR3 is CASSIGAGGLYEQFF. CDR3 coding DNA: TGCGCCAGCAGCATAGGAGCGGGGGGGCTATATGAGCAGTTCTTC. Combining the CDR3 with reference TRBV5-1 and TRBJ2-1 gives the whole variable domain KAGVTQTPRYLIKTRGQQVTLSCSPISGHRSVSWYQQTPGQGLQFLFEYFSETQRNKGNFPGRFSGRQFSNSRSEMNVSTLELGDSALYLCASSIGAGGLYEQFFGPGTRLTVL.

This chain joins TRBV5-4 and TRBJ2-7; TRBD2 is a possible D gene (6 bases). V was cut by 3 bases and J by 4 bases, with 17 bases left in between. The germline CDR1 and CDR2 sequences are SGHNT and YYREEE (reference sequence). The CDR3 totals 15 residues. The CDR3 spells CASSSVGGARYEQYF. The CDR3 DNA is TGTGCCAGCAGCTCAGTGGGAGGCGCGAGGTACGAGCAGTACTTC.

The chain employs TRBV2 and TRBJ2-1, with D possibly being TRBD1 (6 bases). CDR3 length: 15 amino acids. Germline-derived CDR1 and CDR2 are SNHLY and FYNNEI. Trimming removed 7 bases from V and 6 bases from J, with 19 bases in between. The CDR3 nucleotides are TGTGCCAGCAAGGACCAGGGGATAGGGAGCAATGAGCAGTTCTTC. Protein product: CASKDQGIGSNEQFF.

In this sample, this clone turned up once. The rearrangement links TRBV6-5 to TRBJ1-5, with 7 nucleotides matching TRBD1. V dropped 6 bases and J dropped 6; count of bases not matched to a gene: 8. The CDR3 has 14 residues. In germline, CDR1 is MNHEY, CDR2 SVGAGI. In nucleotides, the CDR3 is TGTGCCAGCAGGCCGACAGGGATCGGTCAGCCCCAGCATTTT. This translates into CASRPTGIGQPQHF.

This chain links TRBV7-8 with TRBJ2-7, with D uncertain. Per the germline V gene, CDR1 is SGHVS and CDR2 is FQNEAQ. V lost 1 base and J 2 bases, leaving 6 bases between the germline ends. CDR3 length: 13 amino acids. This CDR3 reads CASSLVQTYEQYF. In DNA, the CDR3 is TGTGCCAGCAGCTTAGTTCAGACCTACGAGCAGTACTTC.

This chain connects TRBV3-1 (or the pseudogene TRBV3-2) to TRBJ1-1, with 7 bases lining up with TRBD1. The CDR3 loop spans 14 amino acids. Germline V gene sequence: CDR1 LGHDT, CDR2 YNNKEL (reference sequence). J was trimmed by 4 bases and V by 3 bases; bases with no gene match: 5. This CDR3 reads CASSQATGSTEAFF. Here the CDR3 DNA reads TGTGCCAGCAGCCAGGCGACAGGGAGCACTGAAGCTTTCTTT.

The V gene is TRBV21-1, the J gene TRBJ1-4. TRBV21-1 is given as a pseudogene. This CDR3 region has 11 residues. The CDR3 reads CPGRDNEKLFF. The CDR3 DNA follows: TGTCCCGGACGGGATAATGAAAAACTGTTTTTT.

The J gene is TRBJ1-5, the V gene TRBV7-8; TRBD1 might be the D (5 bases). Deletions cut 1 base from V and 7 bases from J, with 14 bases between. This CDR3 region has 15 residues. Germline CDR1 and CDR2: SGHVS and FQNEAQ. CDR3 sequence: CASSLEQGVGQPQHF. As DNA, the CDR3 is TGTGCCAGCAGCTTAGAGCAAGGGGTGGGCCAGCCCCAGCATTTT.

J is TRBJ1-3 and V is TRBV10-1; 7 bases agree with TRBD1. The germline V gene has CDR1 WNHNN and CDR2 SYGVQD (reference sequence). The CDR3 consists of 16 residues. The ends lost 10 bases at V and 3 bases at J; junction bases unmatched: 15. The CDR3 nucleotides read TGCGCCACCCTCCTCGGACAGGACAGAAATGGAAACACCATATATTTT. It specifies CATLLGQDRNGNTIYF.